This record concerns one TCR beta chain sequence. Its target is unknown. The PCR was carried out with 60 Vbeta primers and 13 Jbeta primers. Measured with immunoSEQ multiplex PCR; TCRdb has only the in-frame clones, and not every one. In all, the sample yields some 160,000 clones. This sample is drawn from a study of cytomegalovirus exposure and HLA in healthy donors. Study outcomes and limitations: Prediction of most subjects' HLA-A and HLA-B alleles by TCR beta sequences was reportedly accurate. Within a later analysis, the majority of CMV-associated TCR beta chains appeared HLA-restricted. In vitro testing confirmed a few CMV-associated chains as specific for CMV antigens.

The V end lost 0 bases, the J end lost 1 base, and 7 bases lay between the germline ends. The CDR3 runs to 15 residues. Per germline, CDR1 MNHNY and CDR2 SVGAGI (reference sequence). The clonotype was recovered from a man younger than 40 in good health and CMV-seronegative. The sequencing sample was made of PBMCs. This chain uses TRBV6-6 with TRBJ2-1; D might be TRBD2 (6 bases). The CDR3 here is CASSYSRGSYNEQFF. The CDR3 nucleotides are TGTGCCAGCAGTTACTCCCGGGGGTCCTACAATGAGCAGTTCTTC.